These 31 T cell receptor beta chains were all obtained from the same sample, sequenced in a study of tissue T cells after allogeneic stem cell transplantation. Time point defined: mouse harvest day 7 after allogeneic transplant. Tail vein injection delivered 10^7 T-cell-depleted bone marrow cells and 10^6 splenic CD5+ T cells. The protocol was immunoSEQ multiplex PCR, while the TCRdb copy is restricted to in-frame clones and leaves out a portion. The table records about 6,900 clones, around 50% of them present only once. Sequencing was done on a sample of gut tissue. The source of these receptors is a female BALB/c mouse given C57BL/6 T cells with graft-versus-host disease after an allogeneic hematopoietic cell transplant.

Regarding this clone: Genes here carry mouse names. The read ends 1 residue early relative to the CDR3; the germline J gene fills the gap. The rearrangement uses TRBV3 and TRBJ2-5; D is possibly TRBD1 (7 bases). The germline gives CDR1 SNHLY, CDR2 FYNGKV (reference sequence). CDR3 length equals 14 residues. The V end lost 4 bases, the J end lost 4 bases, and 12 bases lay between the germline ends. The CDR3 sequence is CASSSSGGKDTQYF. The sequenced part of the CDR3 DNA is TGTGCCAGCAGCTCCTCAGGGGGGAAAGACACCCAGTAC.

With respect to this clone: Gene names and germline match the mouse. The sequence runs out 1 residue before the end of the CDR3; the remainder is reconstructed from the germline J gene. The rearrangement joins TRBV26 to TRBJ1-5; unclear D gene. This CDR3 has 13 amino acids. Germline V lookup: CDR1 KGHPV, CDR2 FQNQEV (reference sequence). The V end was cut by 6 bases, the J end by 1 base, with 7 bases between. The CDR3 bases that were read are TGTGCCAGCAGCCCACAAAACAACCAGGCTCCGCTT. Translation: CASSPQNNQAPL. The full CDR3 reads CASSPQNNQAPLF. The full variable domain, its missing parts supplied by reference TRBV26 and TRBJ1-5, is NSKVIQTPRYLVKGQGQKAKMRCIPEKGHPVVFWYQQNKNNEFKFLINFQNQEVLQQIDMTEKRFSAECPSNSPCSLEIQSSEAGDSALYLCASSPQNNQAPLFGEGTRLSVL.

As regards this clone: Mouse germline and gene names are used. CDR3 amino acids: CGAGTGGYNSPLYF. Partial CDR3 DNA: TGTGGTGCTGGGACAGGGGGCTATAATTCGCCCCTCTAC. The chain employs TRBV20 and TRBJ1-6; 11 positions match TRBD1. The read comes to an end 1 residue before the CDR3 does, leaving the germline J gene to fill in the end. TRBJ1-6 is an ORF, and what it does is uncertain. Trimming took 5 bases from V and 3 from J; bases not matched to a gene: 0. Germline V gene data show CDR1 as GFQATS and CDR2 as STVNSAI. The CDR3 consists of 14 residues.

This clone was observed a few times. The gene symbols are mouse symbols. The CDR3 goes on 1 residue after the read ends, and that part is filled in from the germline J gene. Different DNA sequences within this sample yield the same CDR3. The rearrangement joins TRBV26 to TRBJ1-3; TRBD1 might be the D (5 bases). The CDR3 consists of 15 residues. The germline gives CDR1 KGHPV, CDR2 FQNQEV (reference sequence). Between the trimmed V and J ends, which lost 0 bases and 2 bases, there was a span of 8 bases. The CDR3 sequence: CASSLSRGAGNTLYF. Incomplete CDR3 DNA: TGTGCCAGCAGTCTGTCGAGGGGCGCTGGAAATACGCTCTAT.

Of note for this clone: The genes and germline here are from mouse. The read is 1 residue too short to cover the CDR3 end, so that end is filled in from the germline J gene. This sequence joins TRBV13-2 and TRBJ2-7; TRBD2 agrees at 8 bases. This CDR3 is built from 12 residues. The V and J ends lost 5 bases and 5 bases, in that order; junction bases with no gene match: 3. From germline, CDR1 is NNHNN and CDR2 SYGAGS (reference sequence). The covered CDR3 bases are TGTGCCAGCGGGTGGGGGGGGGATGAACAGTAC. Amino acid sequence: CASGWGGDEQY. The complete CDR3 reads CASGWGGDEQYF.

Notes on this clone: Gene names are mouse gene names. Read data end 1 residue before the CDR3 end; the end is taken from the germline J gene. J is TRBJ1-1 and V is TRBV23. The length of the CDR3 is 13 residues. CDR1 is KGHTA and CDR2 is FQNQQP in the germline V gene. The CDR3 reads CSSSLGESTEVFF. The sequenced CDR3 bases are TGCTCCAGCAGTCTTGGGGAGAGCACAGAAGTCTTC.

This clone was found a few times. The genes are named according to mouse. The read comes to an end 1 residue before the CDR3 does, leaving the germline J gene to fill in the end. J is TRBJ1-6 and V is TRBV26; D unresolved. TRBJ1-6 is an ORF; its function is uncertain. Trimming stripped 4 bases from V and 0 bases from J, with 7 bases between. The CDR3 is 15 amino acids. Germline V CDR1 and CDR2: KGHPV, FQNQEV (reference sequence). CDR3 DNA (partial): TGTGCCAGCAGTCACGAGAATTCCTATAATTCGCCCCTCTAC. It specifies CASSHENSYNSPLY. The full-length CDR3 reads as CASSHENSYNSPLYF.

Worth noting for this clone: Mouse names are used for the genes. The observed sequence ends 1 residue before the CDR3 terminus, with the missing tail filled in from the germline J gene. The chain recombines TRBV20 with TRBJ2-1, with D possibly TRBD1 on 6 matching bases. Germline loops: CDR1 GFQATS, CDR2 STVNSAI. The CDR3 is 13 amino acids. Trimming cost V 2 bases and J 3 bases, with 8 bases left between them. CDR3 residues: CGARRDTYAEQFF. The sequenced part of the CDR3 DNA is TGTGGTGCTAGGCGGGACACCTATGCTGAGCAGTTC.

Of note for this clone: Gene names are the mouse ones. The CDR3 protein is CASSFGGAGSYEQYF. Incomplete CDR3 DNA: TGTGCCAGCAGCTTTGGGGGGGCGGGATCCTATGAACAGTAC. This chain uses TRBV3 with TRBJ2-7; 9 bases match TRBD2. The sequence runs out 1 residue before the end of the CDR3; the remainder is reconstructed from the germline J gene. Trimming cost V 3 bases and J 1 base; bases outside gene matches: 4. CDR1 is SNHLY and CDR2 is FYNGKV in the germline V gene (reference sequence). This CDR3 is 15 amino acids long.

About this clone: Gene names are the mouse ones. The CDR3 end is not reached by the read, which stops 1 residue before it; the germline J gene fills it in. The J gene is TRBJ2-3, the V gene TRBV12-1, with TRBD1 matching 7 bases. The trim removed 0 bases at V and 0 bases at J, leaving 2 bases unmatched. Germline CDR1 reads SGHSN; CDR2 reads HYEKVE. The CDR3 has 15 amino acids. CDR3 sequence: CASSLGTASAETLYF. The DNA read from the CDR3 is TGTGCCAGCTCTCTCGGGACAGCTAGTGCAGAAACGCTGTAT.

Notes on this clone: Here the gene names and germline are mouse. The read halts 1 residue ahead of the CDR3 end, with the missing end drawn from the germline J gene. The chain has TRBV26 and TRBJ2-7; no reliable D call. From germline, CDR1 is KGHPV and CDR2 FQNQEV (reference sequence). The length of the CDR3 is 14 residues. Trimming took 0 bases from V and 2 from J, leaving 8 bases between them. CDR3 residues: CASSLSFQAYEQYF. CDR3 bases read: TGTGCCAGCAGTCTGTCGTTCCAGGCCTATGAACAGTAC.

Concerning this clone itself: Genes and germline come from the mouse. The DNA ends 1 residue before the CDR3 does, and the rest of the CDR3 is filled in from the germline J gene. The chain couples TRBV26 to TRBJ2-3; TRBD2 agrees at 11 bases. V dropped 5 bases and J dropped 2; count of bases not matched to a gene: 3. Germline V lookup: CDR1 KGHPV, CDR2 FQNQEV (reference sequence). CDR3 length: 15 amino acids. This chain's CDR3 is CASSKGLGVAETLYF. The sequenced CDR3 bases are TGTGCCAGCAGTAAGGGACTGGGGGTTGCAGAAACGCTGTAT.

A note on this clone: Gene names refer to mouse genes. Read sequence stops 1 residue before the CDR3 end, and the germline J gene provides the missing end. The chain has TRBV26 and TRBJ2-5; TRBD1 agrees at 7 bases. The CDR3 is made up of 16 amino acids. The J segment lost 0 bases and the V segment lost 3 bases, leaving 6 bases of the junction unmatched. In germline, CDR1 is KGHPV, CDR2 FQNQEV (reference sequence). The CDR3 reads CASSLGTAINQDTQYF. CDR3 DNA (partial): TGTGCCAGCAGTCTAGGGACAGCAATTAACCAAGACACCCAGTAC.

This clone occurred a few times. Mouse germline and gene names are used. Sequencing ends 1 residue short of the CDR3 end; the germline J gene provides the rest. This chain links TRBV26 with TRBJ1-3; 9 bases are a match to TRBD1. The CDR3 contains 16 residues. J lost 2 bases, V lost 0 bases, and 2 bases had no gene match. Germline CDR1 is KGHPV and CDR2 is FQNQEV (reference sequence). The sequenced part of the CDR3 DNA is TGTGCCAGCAGTCTGTCGTGGGACAGGGCTGGAAATACGCTCTAT. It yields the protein CASSLSWDRAGNTLY. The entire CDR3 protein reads CASSLSWDRAGNTLYF.

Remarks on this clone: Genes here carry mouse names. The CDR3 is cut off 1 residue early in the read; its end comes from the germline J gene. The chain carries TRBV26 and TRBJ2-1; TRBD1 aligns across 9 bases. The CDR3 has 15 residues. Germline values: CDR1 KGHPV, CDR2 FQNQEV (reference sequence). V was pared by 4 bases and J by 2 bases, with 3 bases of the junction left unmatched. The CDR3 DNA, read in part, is TGTGCCAGCAGTCGTTGGACAGGGGACTATGCTGAGCAGTTC. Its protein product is CASSRWTGDYAEQF. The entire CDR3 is CASSRWTGDYAEQFF.

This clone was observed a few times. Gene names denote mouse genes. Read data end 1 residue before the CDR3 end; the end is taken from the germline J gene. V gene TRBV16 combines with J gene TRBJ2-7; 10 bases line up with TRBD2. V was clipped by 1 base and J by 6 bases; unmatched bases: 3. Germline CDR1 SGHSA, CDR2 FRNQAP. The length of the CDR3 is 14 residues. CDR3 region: CASSLGWGGGEQYF. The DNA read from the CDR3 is TGTGCAAGCAGCTTAGGCTGGGGGGGCGGTGAACAGTAC.

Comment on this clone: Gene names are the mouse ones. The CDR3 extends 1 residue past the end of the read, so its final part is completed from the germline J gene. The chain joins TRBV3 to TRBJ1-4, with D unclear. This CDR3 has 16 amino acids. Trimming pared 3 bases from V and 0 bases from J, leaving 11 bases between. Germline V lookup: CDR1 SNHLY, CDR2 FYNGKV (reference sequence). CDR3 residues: CASSFSRGISNERLFF. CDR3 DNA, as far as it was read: TGTGCCAGCAGCTTTAGTCGGGGAATTTCCAACGAAAGATTATTT.

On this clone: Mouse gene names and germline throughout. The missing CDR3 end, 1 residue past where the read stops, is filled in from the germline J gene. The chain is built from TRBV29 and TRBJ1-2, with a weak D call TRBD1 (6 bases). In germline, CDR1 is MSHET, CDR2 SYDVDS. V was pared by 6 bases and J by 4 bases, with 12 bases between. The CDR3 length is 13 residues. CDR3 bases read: TGTGCTAGCAGCTTCACAGGGAGCTCCGACTACACC. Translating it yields CASSFTGSSDYT. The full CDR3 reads CASSFTGSSDYTF.

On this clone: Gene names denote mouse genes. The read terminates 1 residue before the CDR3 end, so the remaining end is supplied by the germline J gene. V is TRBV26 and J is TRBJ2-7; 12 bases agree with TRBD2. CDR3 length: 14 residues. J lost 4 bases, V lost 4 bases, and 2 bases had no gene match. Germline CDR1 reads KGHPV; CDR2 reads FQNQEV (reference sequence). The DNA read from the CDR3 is TGTGCCAGCAGTCCCGGGACTGGGGGGTATGAACAGTAC. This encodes CASSPGTGGYEQY. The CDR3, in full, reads CASSPGTGGYEQYF.

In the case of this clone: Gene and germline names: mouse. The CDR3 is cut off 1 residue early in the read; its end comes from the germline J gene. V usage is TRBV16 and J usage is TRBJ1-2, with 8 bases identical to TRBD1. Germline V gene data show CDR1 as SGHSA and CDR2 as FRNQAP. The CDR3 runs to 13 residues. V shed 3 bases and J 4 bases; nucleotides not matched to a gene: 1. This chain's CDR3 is CASSFTGGSDYTF. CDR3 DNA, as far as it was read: TGTGCAAGCAGCTTTACAGGGGGCTCCGACTACACC. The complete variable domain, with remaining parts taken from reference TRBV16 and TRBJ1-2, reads NAGVIQTPRHKVTGKGQEATLWCEPISGHSAVFWYRQTIVQGLEFLTYFRNQAPIDDSGMPKERFSAQMPNQSHSTLKIQSTQPQDSAVYLCASSFTGGSDYTFGSGTRLLVI.

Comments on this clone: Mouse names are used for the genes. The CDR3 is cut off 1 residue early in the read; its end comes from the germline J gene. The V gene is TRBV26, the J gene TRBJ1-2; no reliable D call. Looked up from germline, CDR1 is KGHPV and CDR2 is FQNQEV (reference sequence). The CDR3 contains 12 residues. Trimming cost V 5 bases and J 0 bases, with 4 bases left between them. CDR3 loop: CASSKANSDYTF. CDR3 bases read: TGTGCCAGCAGTAAAGCAAACTCCGACTACACC.

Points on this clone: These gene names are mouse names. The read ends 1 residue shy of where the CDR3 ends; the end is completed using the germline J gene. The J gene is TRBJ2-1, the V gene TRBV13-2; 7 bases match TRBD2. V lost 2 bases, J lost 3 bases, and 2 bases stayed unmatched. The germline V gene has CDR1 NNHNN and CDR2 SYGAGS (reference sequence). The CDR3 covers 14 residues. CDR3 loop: CASGELGVYAEQFF. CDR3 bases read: TGTGCCAGCGGTGAGCTGGGGGTCTATGCTGAGCAGTTC.

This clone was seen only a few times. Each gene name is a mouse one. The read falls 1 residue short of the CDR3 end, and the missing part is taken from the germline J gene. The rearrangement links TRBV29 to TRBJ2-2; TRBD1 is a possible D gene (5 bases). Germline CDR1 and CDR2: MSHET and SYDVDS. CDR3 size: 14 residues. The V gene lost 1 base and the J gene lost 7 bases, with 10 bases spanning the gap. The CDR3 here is CASSLLGRGGQLYF. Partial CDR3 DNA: TGTGCTAGCAGTTTATTAGGGAGGGGCGGGCAGCTCTAC.

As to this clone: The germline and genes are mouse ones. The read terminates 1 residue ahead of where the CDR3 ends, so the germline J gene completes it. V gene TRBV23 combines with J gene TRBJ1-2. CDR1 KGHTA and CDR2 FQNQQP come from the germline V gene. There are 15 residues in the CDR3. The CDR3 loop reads CSSSQSGTTNSDYTF. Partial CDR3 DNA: TGCTCCAGCAGTCAATCCGGGACGACAAACTCCGACTACACC.

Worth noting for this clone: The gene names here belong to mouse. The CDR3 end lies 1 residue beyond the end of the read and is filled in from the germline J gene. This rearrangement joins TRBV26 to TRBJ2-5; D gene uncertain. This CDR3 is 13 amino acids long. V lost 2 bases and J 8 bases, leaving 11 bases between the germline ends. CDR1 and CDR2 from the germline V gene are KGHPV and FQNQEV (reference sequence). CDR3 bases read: TGTGCCAGCAGTCTGCAGGCCCCAGGCACCCAGTAC. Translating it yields CASSLQAPGTQY. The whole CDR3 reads CASSLQAPGTQYF.

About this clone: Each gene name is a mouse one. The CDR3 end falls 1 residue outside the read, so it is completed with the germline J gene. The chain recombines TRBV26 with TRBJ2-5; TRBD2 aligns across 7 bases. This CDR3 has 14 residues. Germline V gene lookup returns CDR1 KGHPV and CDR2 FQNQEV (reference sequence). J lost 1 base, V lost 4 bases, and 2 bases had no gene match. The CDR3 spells CASSPGTDQDTQYF. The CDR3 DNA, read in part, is TGTGCCAGCAGTCCCGGGACTGACCAAGACACCCAGTAC.

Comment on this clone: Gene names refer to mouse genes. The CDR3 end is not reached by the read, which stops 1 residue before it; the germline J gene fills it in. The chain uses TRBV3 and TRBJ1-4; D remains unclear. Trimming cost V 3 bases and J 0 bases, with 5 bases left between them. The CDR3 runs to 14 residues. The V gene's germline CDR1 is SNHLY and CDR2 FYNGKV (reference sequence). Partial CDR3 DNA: TGTGCCAGCAGCTTTCACCTTTCCAACGAAAGATTATTT. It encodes CASSFHLSNERLF. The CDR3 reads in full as CASSFHLSNERLFF.

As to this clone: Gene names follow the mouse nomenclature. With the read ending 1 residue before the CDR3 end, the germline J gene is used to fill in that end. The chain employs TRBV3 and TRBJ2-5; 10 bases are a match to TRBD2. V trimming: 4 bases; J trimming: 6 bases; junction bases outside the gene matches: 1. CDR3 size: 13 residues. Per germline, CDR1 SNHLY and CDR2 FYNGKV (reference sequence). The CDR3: CASSWTGGDTQYF. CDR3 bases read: TGTGCCAGCAGCTGGACTGGGGGTGACACCCAGTAC.

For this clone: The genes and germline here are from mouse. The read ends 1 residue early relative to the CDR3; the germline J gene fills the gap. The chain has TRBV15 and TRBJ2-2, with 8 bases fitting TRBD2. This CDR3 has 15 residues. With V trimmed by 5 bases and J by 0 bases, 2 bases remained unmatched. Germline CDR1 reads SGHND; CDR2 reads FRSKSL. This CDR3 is CASSRLGTNTGQLYF. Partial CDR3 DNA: TGTGCCAGCAGTCGACTGGGGACAAACACCGGGCAGCTCTAC.

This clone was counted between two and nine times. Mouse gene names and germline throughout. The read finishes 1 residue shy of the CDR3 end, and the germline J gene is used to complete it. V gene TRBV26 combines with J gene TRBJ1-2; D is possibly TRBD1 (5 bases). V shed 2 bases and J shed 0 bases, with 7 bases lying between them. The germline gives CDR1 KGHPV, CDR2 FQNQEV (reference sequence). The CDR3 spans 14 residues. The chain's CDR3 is CASSLRTTNSDYTF. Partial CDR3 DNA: TGTGCCAGCAGTCTGAGGACAACAAACTCCGACTACACC.

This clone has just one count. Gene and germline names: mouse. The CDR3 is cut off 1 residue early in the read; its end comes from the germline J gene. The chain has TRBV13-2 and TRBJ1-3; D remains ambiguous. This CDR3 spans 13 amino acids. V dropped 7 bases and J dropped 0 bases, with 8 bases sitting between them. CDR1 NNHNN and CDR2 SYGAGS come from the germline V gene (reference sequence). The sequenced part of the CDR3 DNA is TGTGCCAGCAGAGGATTTTCTGGAAATACGCTCTAT. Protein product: CASRGFSGNTLY. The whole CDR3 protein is CASRGFSGNTLYF.